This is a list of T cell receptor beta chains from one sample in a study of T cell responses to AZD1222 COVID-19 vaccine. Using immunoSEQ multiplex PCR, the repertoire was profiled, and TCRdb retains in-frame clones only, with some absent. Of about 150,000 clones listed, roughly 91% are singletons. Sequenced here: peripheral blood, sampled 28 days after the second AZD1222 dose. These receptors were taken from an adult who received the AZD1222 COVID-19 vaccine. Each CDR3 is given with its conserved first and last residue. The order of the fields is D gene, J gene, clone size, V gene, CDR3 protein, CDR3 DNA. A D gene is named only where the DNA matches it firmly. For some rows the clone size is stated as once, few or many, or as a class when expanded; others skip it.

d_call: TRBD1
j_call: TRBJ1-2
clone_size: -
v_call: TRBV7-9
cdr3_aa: CASSLTGVNYGYTF
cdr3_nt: TGTGCCAGCAGCTTAACAGGGGTAAACTATGGCTACACCTTC

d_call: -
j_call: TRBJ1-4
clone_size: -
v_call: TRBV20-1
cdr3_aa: CSASPGGLGEKLFF
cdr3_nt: TGCAGTGCTAGTCCTGGGGGCCTCGGTGAAAAACTGTTTTTT

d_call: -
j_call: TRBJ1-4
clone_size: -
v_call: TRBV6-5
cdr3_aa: CASSYNQGTTNEKLFF
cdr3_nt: TGTGCCAGCAGTTACAATCAGGGGACAACTAATGAAAAACTGTTTTTT

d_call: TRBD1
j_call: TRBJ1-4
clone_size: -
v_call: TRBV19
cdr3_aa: CASSKAGTGREKLFF
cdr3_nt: TGTGCCAGTAGTAAAGCCGGGACAGGCCGTGAAAAACTGTTTTTT

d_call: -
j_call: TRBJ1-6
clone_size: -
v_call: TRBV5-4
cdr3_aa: CASSSSRGAVDSSPLHF
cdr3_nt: TGTGCCAGCAGCTCCTCCCGGGGGGCGGTGGATAGTTCACCCCTCCACTTT

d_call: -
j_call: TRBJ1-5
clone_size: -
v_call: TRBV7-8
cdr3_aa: CASSNVQGNQPQHF
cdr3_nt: TGTGCCAGCAGCAATGTACAGGGAAATCAGCCCCAGCATTTT

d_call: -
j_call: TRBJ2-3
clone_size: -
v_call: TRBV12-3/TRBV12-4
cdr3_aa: CASSFTDTQYF
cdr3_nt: TGTGCCAGCAGTTTCACAGATACGCAGTATTTT

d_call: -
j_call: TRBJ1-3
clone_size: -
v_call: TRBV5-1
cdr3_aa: CASSYSPTWGEGNTIYF
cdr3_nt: TGCGCCAGCAGCTACTCTCCTACATGGGGAGAGGGAAACACCATATATTTT

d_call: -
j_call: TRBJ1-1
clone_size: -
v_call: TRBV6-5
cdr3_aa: CASSSQGYTEAFF
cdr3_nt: TGTGCCAGCAGTAGTCAGGGATACACTGAAGCTTTCTTT

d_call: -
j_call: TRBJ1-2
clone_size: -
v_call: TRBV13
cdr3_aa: CASSSAYDRRGGYTF
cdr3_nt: TGTGCCAGCAGCTCAGCCTACGACAGGCGGGGTGGCTACACCTTC

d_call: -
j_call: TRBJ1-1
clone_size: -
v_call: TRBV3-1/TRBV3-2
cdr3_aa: CASSFTRGTEAFF
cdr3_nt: TGTGCCAGCAGCTTTACCAGGGGCACTGAAGCTTTCTTT

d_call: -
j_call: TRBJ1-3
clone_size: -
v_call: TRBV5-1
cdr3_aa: CASTGPDSGNTIYF
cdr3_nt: TGCGCCAGCACCGGTCCCGACTCTGGAAACACCATATATTTT

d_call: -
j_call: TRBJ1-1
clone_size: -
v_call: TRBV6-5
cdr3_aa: CASSYSGFTEAFF
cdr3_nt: TGTGCCAGCAGTTACTCGGGGTTCACTGAAGCTTTCTTT

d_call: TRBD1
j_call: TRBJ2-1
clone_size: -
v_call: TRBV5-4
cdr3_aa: CASSAGQGQSYNEQFF
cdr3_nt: TGTGCCAGCAGCGCGGGACAGGGGCAATCATACAATGAGCAGTTCTTC

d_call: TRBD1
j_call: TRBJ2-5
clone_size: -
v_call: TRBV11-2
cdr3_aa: CASSLGGGTALGETQYF
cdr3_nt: TGTGCCAGCAGCTTAGGGGGTGGGACAGCGCTAGGAGAGACCCAGTACTTC

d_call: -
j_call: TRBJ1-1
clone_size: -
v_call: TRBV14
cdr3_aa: CASRLQGGTEAFF
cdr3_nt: TGTGCCAGCAGGCTACAGGGTGGCACTGAAGCTTTCTTT

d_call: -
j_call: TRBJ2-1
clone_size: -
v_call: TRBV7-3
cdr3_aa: CASSLGRGSYNEQFF
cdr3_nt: TGTGCCAGCAGCTTAGGCAGGGGATCCTACAATGAGCAGTTCTTC

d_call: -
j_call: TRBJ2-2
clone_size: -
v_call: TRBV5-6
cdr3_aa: CASSPVTGRPRELFF
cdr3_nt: TGTGCCAGCAGCCCGGTAACAGGGCGACCTAGGGAGCTGTTTTTT

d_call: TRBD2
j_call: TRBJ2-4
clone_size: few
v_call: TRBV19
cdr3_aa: CASSNPGGAKNIQYF
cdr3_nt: TGTGCCAGTAGTAACCCGGGAGGGGCCAAAAACATTCAGTACTTC

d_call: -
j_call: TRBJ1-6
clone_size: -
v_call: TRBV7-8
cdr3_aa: CASSLGPKGSSYNSPLHF
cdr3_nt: TGTGCCAGCAGCTTAGGTCCTAAGGGGAGCTCCTATAATTCACCCCTCCACTTT

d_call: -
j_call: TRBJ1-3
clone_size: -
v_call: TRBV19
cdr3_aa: CASNPRDTGNTIYF
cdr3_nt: TGTGCCAGTAACCCCCGGGACACGGGAAACACCATATATTTT

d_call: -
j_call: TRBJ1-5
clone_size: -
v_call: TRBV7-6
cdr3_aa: CASSLAAGEANQPQHF
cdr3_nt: TGTGCCAGCAGCCTCGCCGCAGGGGAGGCCAATCAGCCCCAGCATTTT

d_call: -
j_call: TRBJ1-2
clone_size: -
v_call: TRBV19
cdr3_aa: CASSVVANYGYTF
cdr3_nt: TGTGCCAGTAGTGTGGTGGCTAACTATGGCTACACCTTC

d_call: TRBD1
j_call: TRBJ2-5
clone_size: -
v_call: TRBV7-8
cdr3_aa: CASSYRGAGRQETQYF
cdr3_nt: TGTGCCAGCAGCTACAGGGGGGCAGGGAGGCAAGAGACCCAGTACTTC

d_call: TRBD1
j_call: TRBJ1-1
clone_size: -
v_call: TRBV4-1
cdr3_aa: CASSQDMKTGLVRAEAFF
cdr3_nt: TGCGCCAGCAGCCAAGATATGAAGACAGGGTTGGTGAGGGCTGAAGCTTTCTTT

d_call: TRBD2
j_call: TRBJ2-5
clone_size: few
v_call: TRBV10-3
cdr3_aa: CAISESKSGSRETQYF
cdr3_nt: TGTGCCATCAGTGAGTCCAAAAGCGGGAGTCGAGAGACCCAGTACTTC

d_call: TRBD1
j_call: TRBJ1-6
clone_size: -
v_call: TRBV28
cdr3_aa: CASRRQGVKSPLHF
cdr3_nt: TGTGCCAGCAGGAGACAGGGGGTAAAATCACCCCTCCACTTT

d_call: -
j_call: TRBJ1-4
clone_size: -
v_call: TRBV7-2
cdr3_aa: CASSLGREKLFF
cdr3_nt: TGTGCCAGCAGCTTAGGCCGTGAAAAACTGTTTTTT

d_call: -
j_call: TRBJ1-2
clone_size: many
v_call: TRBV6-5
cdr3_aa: CASSLGPDDRYGYTF
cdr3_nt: TGTGCCAGCAGTTTGGGACCCGACGATCGCTATGGCTACACCTTC

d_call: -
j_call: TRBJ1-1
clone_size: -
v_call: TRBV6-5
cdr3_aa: CASSSLTHRVAEAFF
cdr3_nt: TGTGCCAGCAGTTCCCTGACCCATCGTGTAGCCGAAGCTTTCTTT

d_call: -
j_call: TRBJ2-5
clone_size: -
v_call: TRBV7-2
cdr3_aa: CASSPTGTQETQYF
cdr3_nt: TGTGCCAGCAGCCCAACAGGGACGCAAGAGACCCAGTACTTC

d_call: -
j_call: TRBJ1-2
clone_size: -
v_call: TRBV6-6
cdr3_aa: CASSYLREAGYTF
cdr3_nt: TGTGCCAGCAGTTATCTTAGGGAGGCCGGCTACACCTTC

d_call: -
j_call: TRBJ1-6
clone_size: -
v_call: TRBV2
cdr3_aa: CASSATGWVSPLHF
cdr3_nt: TGTGCCAGCAGTGCCACAGGGTGGGTGTCACCCCTCCACTTT

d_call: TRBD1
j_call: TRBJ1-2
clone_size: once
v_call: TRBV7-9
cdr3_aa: CASSLSTGTGGRRYGYTF
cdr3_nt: TGTGCCAGCAGCTTGAGTACCGGGACAGGGGGCAGGCGCTATGGCTACACCTTC

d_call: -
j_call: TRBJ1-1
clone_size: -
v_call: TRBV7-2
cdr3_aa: CASRREANTEAFF
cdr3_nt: TGTGCCAGCAGGAGAGAGGCGAACACTGAAGCTTTCTTT

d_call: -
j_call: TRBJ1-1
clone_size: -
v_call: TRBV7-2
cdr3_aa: CASSLEDTTLNTEAFF
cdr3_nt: TGTGCCAGCAGCTTAGAGGATACTACGTTGAACACTGAAGCTTTCTTT

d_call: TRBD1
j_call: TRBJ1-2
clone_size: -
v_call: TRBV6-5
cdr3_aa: CASSYRTGGWYGYTF
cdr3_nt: TGTGCCAGCAGTTACAGGACAGGGGGCTGGTATGGCTACACCTTC

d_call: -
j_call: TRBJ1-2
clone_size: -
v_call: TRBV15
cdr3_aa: CATSRGGQNYGYTF
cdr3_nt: TGTGCCACCAGTAGAGGGGGGCAGAACTATGGCTACACCTTC

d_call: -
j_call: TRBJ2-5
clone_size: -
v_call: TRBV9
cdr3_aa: CASNKQGQGIETQYF
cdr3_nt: TGTGCCAGCAACAAACAGGGACAAGGAATAGAGACCCAGTACTTC

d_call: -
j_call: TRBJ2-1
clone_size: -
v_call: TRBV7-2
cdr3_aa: CASTLFEGVEQFF
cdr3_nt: TGTGCCAGCACCTTATTTGAGGGAGTGGAGCAGTTCTTC

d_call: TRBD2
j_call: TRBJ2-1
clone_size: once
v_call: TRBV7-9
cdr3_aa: CASSLGLASRPYNEQFF
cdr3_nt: TGTGCCAGCAGCCTGGGACTAGCCTCCCGTCCTTACAATGAGCAGTTCTTC

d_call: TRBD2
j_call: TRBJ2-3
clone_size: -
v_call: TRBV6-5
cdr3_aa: CASRRTSGGDTQYF
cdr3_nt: TGTGCCAGCAGACGTACTAGCGGGGGAGATACGCAGTATTTT

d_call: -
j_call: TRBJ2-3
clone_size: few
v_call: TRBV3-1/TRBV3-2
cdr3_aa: CASGGMGADTQYF
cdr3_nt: TGTGCCAGCGGGGGAATGGGGGCAGATACGCAGTATTTT

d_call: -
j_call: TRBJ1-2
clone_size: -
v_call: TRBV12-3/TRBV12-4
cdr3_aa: CASSLQTGSGYTF
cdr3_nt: TGTGCCAGCAGTCTACAAACAGGGAGCGGCTACACCTTC